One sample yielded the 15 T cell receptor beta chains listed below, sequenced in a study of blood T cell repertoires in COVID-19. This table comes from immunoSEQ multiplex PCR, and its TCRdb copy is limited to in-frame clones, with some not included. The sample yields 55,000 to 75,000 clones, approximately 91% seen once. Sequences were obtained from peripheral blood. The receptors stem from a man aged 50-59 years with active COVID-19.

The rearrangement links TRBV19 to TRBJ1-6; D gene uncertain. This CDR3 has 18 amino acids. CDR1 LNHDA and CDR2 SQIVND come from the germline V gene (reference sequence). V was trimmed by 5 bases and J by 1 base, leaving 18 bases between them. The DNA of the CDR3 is TGTGCCAGTAGTTCTCCCGCAGGAAGGTCATCCTATAATTCACCCCTCCACTTT. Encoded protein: CASSSPAGRSSYNSPLHF.

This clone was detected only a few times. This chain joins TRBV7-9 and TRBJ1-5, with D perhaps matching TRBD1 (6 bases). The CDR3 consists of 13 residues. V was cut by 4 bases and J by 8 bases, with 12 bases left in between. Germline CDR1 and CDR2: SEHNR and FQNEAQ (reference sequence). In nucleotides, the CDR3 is TGTGCCAGCAGCTCAGGGGTGTCGAAGCCCCAGCATTTT. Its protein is CASSSGVSKPQHF.

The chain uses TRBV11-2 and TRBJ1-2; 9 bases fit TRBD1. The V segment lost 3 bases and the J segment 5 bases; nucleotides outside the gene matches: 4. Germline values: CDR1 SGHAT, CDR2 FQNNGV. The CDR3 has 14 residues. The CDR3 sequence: CASSFHRGLYGYTF. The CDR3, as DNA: TGTGCCAGCAGCTTTCACAGGGGGCTTTATGGCTACACCTTC.

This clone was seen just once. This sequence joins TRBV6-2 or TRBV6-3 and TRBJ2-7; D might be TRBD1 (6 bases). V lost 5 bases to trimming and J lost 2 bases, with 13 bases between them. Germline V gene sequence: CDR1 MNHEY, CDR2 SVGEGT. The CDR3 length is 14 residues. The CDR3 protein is CASSRSQGPYEQYF. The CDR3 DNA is TGTGCCAGCAGTCGGTCACAGGGACCCTACGAGCAGTACTTC.

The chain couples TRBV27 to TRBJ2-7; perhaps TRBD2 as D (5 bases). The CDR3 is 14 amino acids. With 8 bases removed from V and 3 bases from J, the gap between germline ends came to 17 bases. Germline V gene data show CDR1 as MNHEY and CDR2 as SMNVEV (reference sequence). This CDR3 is CASFRGTPYYEQYF. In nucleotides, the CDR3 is TGTGCCAGCTTCCGGGGTACCCCATACTACGAGCAGTACTTC.

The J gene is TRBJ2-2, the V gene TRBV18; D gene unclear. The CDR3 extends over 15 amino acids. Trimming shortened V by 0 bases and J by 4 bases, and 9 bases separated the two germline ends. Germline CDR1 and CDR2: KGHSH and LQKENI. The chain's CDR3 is CASSPPLHSTGELFF. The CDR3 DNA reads TGTGCCAGCTCACCACCCCTCCACAGCACCGGGGAGCTGTTTTTT.

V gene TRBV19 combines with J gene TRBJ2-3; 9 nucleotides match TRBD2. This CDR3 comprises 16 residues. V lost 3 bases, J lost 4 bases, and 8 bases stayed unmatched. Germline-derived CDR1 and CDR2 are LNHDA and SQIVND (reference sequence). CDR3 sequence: CASSMGGGGSPDTQYF. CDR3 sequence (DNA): TGTGCCAGTAGTATGGGCGGGGGGGGCTCCCCAGATACGCAGTATTTT.

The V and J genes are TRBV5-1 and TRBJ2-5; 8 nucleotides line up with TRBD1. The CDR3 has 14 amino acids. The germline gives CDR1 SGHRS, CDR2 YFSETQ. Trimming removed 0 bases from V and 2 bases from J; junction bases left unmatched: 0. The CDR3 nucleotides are TGCGCCAGCAGCTTGGGGACAGGGCAAGAGACCCAGTACTTC. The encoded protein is CASSLGTGQETQYF.

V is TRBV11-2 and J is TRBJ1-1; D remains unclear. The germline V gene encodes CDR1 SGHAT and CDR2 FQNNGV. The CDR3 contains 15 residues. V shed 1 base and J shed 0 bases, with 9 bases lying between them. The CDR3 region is CASSLAGSLNTEAFF. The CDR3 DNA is TGTGCCAGCAGCTTAGCCGGTTCTCTGAACACTGAAGCTTTCTTT.

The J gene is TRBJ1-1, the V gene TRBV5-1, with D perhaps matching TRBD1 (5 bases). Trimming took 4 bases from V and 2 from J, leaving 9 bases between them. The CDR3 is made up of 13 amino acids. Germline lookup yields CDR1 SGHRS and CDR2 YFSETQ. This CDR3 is CASSRGGNTEAFF. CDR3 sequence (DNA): TGCGCCAGCAGCCGGGGGGGTAACACTGAAGCTTTCTTT. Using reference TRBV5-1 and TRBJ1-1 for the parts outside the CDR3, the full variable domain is KAGVTQTPRYLIKTRGQQVTLSCSPISGHRSVSWYQQTPGQGLQFLFEYFSETQRNKGNFPGRFSGRQFSNSRSEMNVSTLELGDSALYLCASSRGGNTEAFFGQGTRLTVV.

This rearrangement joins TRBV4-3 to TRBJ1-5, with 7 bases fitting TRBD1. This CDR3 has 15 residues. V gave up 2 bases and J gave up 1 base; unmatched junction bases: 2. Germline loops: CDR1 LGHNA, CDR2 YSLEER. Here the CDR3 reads CASSQNRGSNQPQHF. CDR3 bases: TGCGCCAGCAGCCAAAACAGGGGAAGCAATCAGCCCCAGCATTTT.

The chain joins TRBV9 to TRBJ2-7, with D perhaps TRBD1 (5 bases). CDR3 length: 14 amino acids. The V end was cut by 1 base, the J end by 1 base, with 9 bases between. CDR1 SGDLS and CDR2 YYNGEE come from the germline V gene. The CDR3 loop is CASSVQSGSYEQYF. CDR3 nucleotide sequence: TGTGCCAGCAGCGTACAATCAGGGTCCTACGAGCAGTACTTC.

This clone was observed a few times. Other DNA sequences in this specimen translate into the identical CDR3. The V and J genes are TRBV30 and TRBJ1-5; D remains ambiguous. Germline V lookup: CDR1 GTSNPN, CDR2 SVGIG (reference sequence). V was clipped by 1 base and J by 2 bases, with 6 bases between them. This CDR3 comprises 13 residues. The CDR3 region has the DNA TGTGCCTGGAGTGCCCAGGGCAATCAGCCCCAGCATTTT. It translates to CAWSAQGNQPQHF.

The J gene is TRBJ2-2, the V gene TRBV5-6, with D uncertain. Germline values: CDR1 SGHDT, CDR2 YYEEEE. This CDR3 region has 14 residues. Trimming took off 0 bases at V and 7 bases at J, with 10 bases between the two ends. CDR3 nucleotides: TGTGCCAGCAGCTTGGTGGGCGTTGGCGGGGAGCTGTTTTTT. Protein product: CASSLVGVGGELFF.

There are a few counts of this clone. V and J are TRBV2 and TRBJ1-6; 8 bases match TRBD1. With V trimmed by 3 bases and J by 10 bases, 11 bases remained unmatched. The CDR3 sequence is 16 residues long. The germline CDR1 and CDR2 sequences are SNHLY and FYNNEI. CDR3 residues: CASSDSTGEIGSPLHF. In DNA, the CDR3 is TGTGCCAGCAGTGACTCGACAGGGGAGATTGGATCACCCCTCCACTTT.